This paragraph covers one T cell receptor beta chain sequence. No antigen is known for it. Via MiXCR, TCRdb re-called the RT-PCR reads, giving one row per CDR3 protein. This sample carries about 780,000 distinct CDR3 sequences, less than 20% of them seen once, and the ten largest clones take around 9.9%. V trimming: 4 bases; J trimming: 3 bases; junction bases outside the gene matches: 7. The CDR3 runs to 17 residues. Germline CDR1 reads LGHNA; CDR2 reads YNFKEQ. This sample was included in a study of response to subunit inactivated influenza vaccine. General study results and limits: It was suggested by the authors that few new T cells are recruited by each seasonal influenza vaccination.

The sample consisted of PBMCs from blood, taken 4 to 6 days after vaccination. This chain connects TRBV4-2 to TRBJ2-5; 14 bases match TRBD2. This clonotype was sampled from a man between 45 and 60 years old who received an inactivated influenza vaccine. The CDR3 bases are TGTGCCAGCAGCCCGGGACTAGCGGGAGTCGGGGAAGAGACCCAGTACTTC. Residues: CASSPGLAGVGEETQYF.